The 28 T cell receptor beta chains listed next were all sequenced from one sample in a study of beta chain features in type 1 diabetes. Study findings and constraints: Shortening of TCRB CDR3s, moderate but significant, appeared in all four CD4+ subsets of Type 1 diabetes patients.

Investigators reverse transcribed all isolated RNA, so they sequenced expressed TCRB transcripts. Using immunoSEQ multiplex PCR, the repertoire was profiled, and TCRdb retains in-frame clones only, with some absent. The repertoire has about 240,000 clones, approximately 14% of them found once; the top ten carry approximately 0.018%. These receptors lack a known antigen. The sample was naive CD4+ T cells from blood. These receptors were taken from a man aged 25 to 40 with type 1 diabetes.

The chain recombines TRBV9 with TRBJ1-4; TRBD1 agrees at 7 bases. CDR1 is SGDLS and CDR2 is YYNGEE in the germline V gene. CDR3 size: 15 residues. V lost 2 bases, J lost 6 bases, and 7 bases stayed unmatched. CDR3 bases: TGTGCCAGCAGCGTGCAACAGGGGTTGGATGAAAAACTGTTTTTT. Translating gives CASSVQQGLDEKLFF.

CDR3 coding DNA: TGTGCCAGCTCACCAGGGACTACCCAAGAGACCCAGTACTTC. This gives the protein CASSPGTTQETQYF. This sequence joins TRBV18 and TRBJ2-5, with 7 bases that match TRBD2. Germline assignment: CDR1 KGHSH and CDR2 LQKENI. The CDR3 consists of 14 residues. The J segment lost 1 base and the V segment lost 2 bases, leaving 1 base of the junction unmatched.

This clone was counted only a few times. V usage is TRBV2 and J usage is TRBJ2-7; tentatively, D is TRBD1 (6 bases). Trimming stripped 5 bases from V and 5 bases from J, with 13 bases between. The CDR3 has 13 amino acids. CDR1 and CDR2 (germline): SNHLY, FYNNEI. CDR3 region: CASSRQALDEQYF. The CDR3 region has the DNA TGTGCCAGCAGTCGACAGGCTCTAGACGAGCAGTACTTC.

V is TRBV13 and J is TRBJ2-7; 9 nucleotides match TRBD2. The V and J ends lost 5 bases and 6 bases, in that order; junction bases with no gene match: 17. This CDR3 is built from 17 residues. CDR1 is PRHDT, CDR2 FYEKMQ, per germline (reference sequence). In nucleotides, the CDR3 is TGTGCCAGCAGCCAAAGAACCGGTAGCGGGAGTATTGTCGAGCAGTACTTC. Its translation is CASSQRTGSGSIVEQYF.

The CDR3 DNA follows: TGTGCCAGCAGCCCACCGTTGGGAGGGAGGAACGAGCAGTACTTC. Its protein product is CASSPPLGGRNEQYF. The rearrangement uses TRBV9 and TRBJ2-7, with 7 bases identical to TRBD2. Unmatched junction bases numbered 12, after V lost 4 bases and J lost 5 bases. The germline CDR1 and CDR2 sequences are SGDLS and YYNGEE. This CDR3 is 15 amino acids long.

This rearrangement joins TRBV29-1 to TRBJ2-1, with a tentative D call TRBD2 (7 bases). The CDR3 runs 13 residues. Trimming stripped 6 bases from V and 7 bases from J, with 16 bases between. Per the germline V gene, CDR1 is SQVTM and CDR2 is ANQGSEA. The CDR3 region has the DNA TGCAGCGTAGTACGGGGGGCCGAAAATGAGCAGTTCTTC. The encoded protein is CSVVRGAENEQFF.

The gene calls are TRBV7-9 and TRBJ1-2; D uncertain. Trimming left V 1 base short and J 1 base short, with 7 bases between. This CDR3 region has 14 residues. In germline, CDR1 is SEHNR, CDR2 FQNEAQ (reference sequence). The CDR3 bases are TGTGCCAGCAGCTTAGACAACAGTAACTATGGCTACACCTTC. Protein sequence: CASSLDNSNYGYTF.

The rearrangement joins TRBV2 to TRBJ1-4; D might be TRBD1 (5 bases). Germline CDR1 SNHLY, CDR2 FYNNEI. With 3 bases removed from V and 3 bases from J, the gap between germline ends came to 14 bases. The CDR3 runs 16 residues. The CDR3 spells CASSDAGWRSNEKLFF. CDR3 in DNA: TGTGCCAGCAGTGACGCAGGGTGGCGGTCTAATGAAAAACTGTTTTTT.

This clone was picked up a small number of times. This chain uses TRBV7-2 with TRBJ2-5, with 7 positions matching TRBD2. Germline CDR1 and CDR2: SGHTA and FQGNSA. The CDR3 is 16 residues long. With V trimmed by 4 bases and J by 5 bases, 13 bases remained unmatched. Here the CDR3 reads CASSSAGWGGTETQYF. The CDR3 DNA reads TGTGCCAGCAGCTCCGCTGGCTGGGGGGGAACGGAGACCCAGTACTTC.

The J gene is TRBJ1-6, the V gene TRBV18; TRBD1 agrees at 7 bases. CDR1 is KGHSH, CDR2 LQKENI, per germline. This CDR3 region has 15 residues. Trimming took 5 bases from V and 3 from J; bases not matched to a gene: 4. Written as DNA, the CDR3 is TGTGCCAGCTCAGCAACAGGGGACTATAATTCACCCCTCCACTTT. It encodes CASSATGDYNSPLHF.

The rearrangement links TRBV5-6 to TRBJ2-7; maybe TRBD2 (5 bases). This CDR3 contains 13 residues. CDR1 and CDR2 (germline): SGHDT, YYEEEE. V lost 2 bases, J lost 3 bases, and 9 bases lay in between. For the CDR3, the DNA is TGTGCCAGCAGCTTCTACGGGGTCTACGAGCAGTACTTC. Its protein product is CASSFYGVYEQYF.

V usage is TRBV27 and J usage is TRBJ2-6, with 9 positions matching TRBD2. J gave up 3 bases and V 1 base, and 10 bases lay outside the gene matches. Germline values: CDR1 MNHEY, CDR2 SMNVEV (reference sequence). CDR3 length equals 19 residues. This CDR3 reads CASSLFGGGAPYGANVLTF. DNA for the CDR3: TGTGCCAGCAGTTTATTCGGCGGGGGGGCCCCTTATGGGGCCAACGTCCTGACTTTC.

This clone has just a few counts. The chain uses TRBV6-5 and TRBJ2-7; D remains ambiguous. CDR3 length equals 13 residues. With 2 bases removed from V and 5 bases from J, the gap between germline ends came to 10 bases. CDR1 MNHEY and CDR2 SVGAGI come from the germline V gene. The CDR3 sequence is CASSYGRVHEQYF. The CDR3 DNA is TGTGCCAGCAGTTACGGCCGGGTCCACGAGCAGTACTTC.

Remarks on this clone: This same CDR3 is encoded by further DNA sequences in the sample. This rearrangement joins TRBV10-3 to TRBJ2-7; 9 bases are a match to TRBD1. J gave up 4 bases and V 2 bases, and 0 bases lay outside the gene matches. Looked up from germline, CDR1 is ENHRY and CDR2 is SYGVKD. The CDR3 has 13 residues. In DNA form, the CDR3 reads TGTGCCATCAGTGAGGGACAGGGGTACGAGCAGTACTTC. It encodes CAISEGQGYEQYF.

This clone occurred once. The chain employs TRBV6-5 and TRBJ2-3; D possibly corresponds to TRBD1 (5 bases). V lost 5 bases and J 0 bases, leaving 9 bases between the germline ends. The CDR3 has 14 residues. CDR1 is MNHEY and CDR2 is SVGAGI in the germline V gene. CDR3 region: CASSQTASTDTQYF. CDR3 nucleotides: TGTGCCAGCAGTCAGACAGCTAGCACAGATACGCAGTATTTT.

The chain employs TRBV21-1 and TRBJ1-2; no DNA check was done on the table's D call, TRBD1. TRBV21-1 constitutes a pseudogene. This CDR3 has 15 residues. CDR3 coding DNA: TGTGCCAGCAGCAAAGTTTCCGGGACAGTGGATGGCTACACCTTC. Translation gives CASSKVSGTVDGYTF.

The table lists this clone with a few counts. CDR3: CASSEYGGTYGYTF. CDR3 bases: TGTGCCAGCAGTGAATACGGGGGGACCTATGGCTACACCTTC. The genes are TRBV25-1 and TRBJ1-2; possibly TRBD1 for D (5 bases). CDR3 length: 14 amino acids. Germline V gene data show CDR1 as MGHDK and CDR2 as SYGVNS. V lost 0 bases and J lost 4, with 9 bases in between.

J is TRBJ2-7 and V is TRBV4-1; D gene uncertain. The length of the CDR3 is 12 residues. V was cut by 0 bases and J by 8 bases, with 8 bases left in between. The germline V gene has CDR1 MGHRA and CDR2 YSYEKL. CDR3 sequence reads: CASSQDQAKQYF. CDR3 coding DNA: TGCGCCAGCAGCCAAGATCAAGCCAAGCAGTACTTC.

V gene TRBV9 combines with J gene TRBJ2-7, with TRBD2 identical over 9 bases. CDR1 is SGDLS and CDR2 is YYNGEE in the germline V gene. This CDR3 comprises 16 residues. V lost 0 bases, J lost 4 bases, and 8 bases stayed unmatched. CDR3 nucleotides: TGTGCCAGCAGCGTAGCTGCGGGAGGGCAAACGTACGAGCAGTACTTC. The encoded protein is CASSVAAGGQTYEQYF.

This clone showed up just a few times. The chain employs TRBV9 and TRBJ1-6; TRBD1 agrees at 10 bases. The CDR3 extends over 18 amino acids. Germline CDR1 SGDLS, CDR2 YYNGEE. The ends lost 2 bases at V and 0 bases at J; junction bases unmatched: 5. CDR3 nucleotide sequence: TGTGCCAGCAGCGTCGGACAGGGGGAGTACTCCTATAATTCACCCCTCCACTTT. This sequence encodes CASSVGQGEYSYNSPLHF.

The rearrangement links TRBV5-1 to TRBJ2-5; tentatively, D is TRBD1 (5 bases). Trimming took off 0 bases at V and 0 bases at J, with 9 bases between the two ends. The CDR3 covers 15 residues. The germline V gene has CDR1 SGHRS and CDR2 YFSETQ. The CDR3 region is CASSLESGYQETQYF. As DNA, the CDR3 is TGCGCCAGCAGCTTGGAGTCAGGGTACCAAGAGACCCAGTACTTC.

The J gene is TRBJ2-7, the V gene TRBV18; 8 positions match TRBD1. The CDR3 has 15 amino acids. The germline V gene has CDR1 KGHSH and CDR2 LQKENI. The J segment lost 1 base and the V segment lost 0 bases, leaving 2 bases of the junction unmatched. The CDR3 is CASSPPGQVSYEQYF. In DNA form, the CDR3 reads TGTGCCAGCTCACCACCGGGACAGGTTTCCTACGAGCAGTACTTC.

The chain combines TRBV27 with TRBJ2-1, with 7 bases matching TRBD2. The CDR3 has 15 residues. Germline CDR1 and CDR2: MNHEY and SMNVEV (reference sequence). The V segment lost 3 bases and the J segment 6 bases; nucleotides outside the gene matches: 8. DNA for the CDR3: TGTGCCAGCAGTTTCGGGGCTAGCGGCCTCAATGAGCAGTTCTTC. This encodes CASSFGASGLNEQFF.

This clone was detected a few times. The V and J genes are TRBV20-1 and TRBJ2-7, with D unclear. There are 11 residues in the CDR3. Germline V gene data show CDR1 as DFQATT and CDR2 as SNEGSKA (reference sequence). V was shortened by 5 bases and J by 3 bases, with 8 bases between the two germline ends. The DNA of the CDR3 is TGCAGTGCTCCCCGGAGCTACGAGCAGTACTTC. It translates to CSAPRSYEQYF.

V is TRBV11-2 and J is TRBJ2-5; TRBD2 aligns across 9 bases. The junction had 7 bases not matched to a gene; V was cut back by 4 bases and J by 4 bases. Germline V gene sequence: CDR1 SGHAT, CDR2 FQNNGV. This CDR3 has 15 residues. CDR3 protein: CASSSRLAEGETQYF. The CDR3, as DNA: TGTGCCAGCAGCTCCAGACTAGCGGAGGGAGAGACCCAGTACTTC.

The V gene is TRBV6-6, the J gene TRBJ2-7; 8 bases align to TRBD2. The germline V gene encodes CDR1 MNHNY and CDR2 SVGAGI (reference sequence). The CDR3 length is 16 residues. With 4 bases clipped from V and 2 bases from J, the junction kept 10 bases outside the gene matches. This CDR3 is CASSSPPRRGAYEQYF. The CDR3 DNA is TGTGCCAGCAGTTCGCCACCTCGGCGGGGGGCCTACGAGCAGTACTTC.

The genes are TRBV7-2 and TRBJ2-1, with 9 positions matching TRBD2. With V trimmed by 1 base and J by 7 bases, 11 bases remained unmatched. Germline CDR1 and CDR2: SGHTA and FQGNSA. This CDR3 spans 17 amino acids. The CDR3 nucleotides are TGTGCCAGCAGCTTAGGGTTGTTAGCGGGAGCCAGGAATGAGCAGTTCTTC. It specifies CASSLGLLAGARNEQFF.

This clone was found a few times. V gene TRBV5-1 combines with J gene TRBJ2-1, with 13 bases fitting TRBD2. The junction had 4 bases not matched to a gene; V was cut back by 3 bases and J by 10 bases. Germline CDR1 and CDR2: SGHRS and YFSETQ. The CDR3 runs 14 residues. DNA for the CDR3: TGCGCCAGCAGCTGGCGGGGACTAGCGGGAGAGCAGTTCTTC. Protein product: CASSWRGLAGEQFF.